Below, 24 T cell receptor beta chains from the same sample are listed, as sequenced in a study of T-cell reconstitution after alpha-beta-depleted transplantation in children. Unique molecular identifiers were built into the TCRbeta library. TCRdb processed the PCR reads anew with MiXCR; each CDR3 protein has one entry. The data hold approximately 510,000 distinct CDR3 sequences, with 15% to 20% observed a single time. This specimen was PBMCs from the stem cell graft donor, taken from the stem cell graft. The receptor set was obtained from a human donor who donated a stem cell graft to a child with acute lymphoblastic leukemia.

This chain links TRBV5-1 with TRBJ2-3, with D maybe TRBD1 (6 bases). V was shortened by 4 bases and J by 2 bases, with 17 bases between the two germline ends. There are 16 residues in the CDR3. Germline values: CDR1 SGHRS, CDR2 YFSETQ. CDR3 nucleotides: TGCGCCAGCAGCCCTCGGACAGCAGTGTACACAGATACGCAGTATTTT. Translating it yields CASSPRTAVYTDTQYF.

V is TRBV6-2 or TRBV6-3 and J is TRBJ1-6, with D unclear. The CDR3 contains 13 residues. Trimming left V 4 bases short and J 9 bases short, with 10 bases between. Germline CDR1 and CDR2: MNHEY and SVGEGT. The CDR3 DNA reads TGTGCCAGCAGTTTCTTGCCGGGTTCACCCCTCCACTTT. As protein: CASSFLPGSPLHF.

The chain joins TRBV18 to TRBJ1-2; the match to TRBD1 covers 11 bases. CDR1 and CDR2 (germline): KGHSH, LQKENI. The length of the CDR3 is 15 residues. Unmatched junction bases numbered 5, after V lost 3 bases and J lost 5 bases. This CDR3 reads CASSPGQGGQYGYTF. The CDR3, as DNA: TGTGCCAGCTCACCGGGACAGGGGGGCCAGTATGGCTACACCTTC.

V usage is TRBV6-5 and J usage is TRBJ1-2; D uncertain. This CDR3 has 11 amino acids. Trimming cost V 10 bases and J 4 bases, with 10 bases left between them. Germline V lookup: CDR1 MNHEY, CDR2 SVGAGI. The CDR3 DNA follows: TGTGCCATCCGCGACACCTATGGCTACACCTTC. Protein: CAIRDTYGYTF.

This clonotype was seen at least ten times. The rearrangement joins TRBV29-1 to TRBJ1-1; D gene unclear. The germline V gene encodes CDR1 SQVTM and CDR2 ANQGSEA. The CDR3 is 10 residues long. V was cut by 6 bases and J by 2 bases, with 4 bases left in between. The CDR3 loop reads CSVLNTEAFF. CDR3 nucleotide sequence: TGCAGCGTCCTTAACACTGAAGCTTTCTTT.

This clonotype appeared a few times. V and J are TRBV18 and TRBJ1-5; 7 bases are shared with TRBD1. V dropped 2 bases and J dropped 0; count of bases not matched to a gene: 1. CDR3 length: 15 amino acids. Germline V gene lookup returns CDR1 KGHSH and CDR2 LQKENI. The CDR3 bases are TGTGCCAGCTCACCAGGGACAGCTAGCAATCAGCCCCAGCATTTT. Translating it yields CASSPGTASNQPQHF.

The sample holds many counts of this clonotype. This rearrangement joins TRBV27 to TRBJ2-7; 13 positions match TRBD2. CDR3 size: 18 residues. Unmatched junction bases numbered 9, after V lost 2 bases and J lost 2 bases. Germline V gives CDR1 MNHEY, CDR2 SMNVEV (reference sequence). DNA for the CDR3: TGTGCCAGCAGTTTAAGGACTAGCGGGAGTCTCATACCCTACGAGCAGTACTTC. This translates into CASSLRTSGSLIPYEQYF.

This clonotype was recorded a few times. This CDR3 reads CASSRRREPVYNEQFF. The CDR3 DNA follows: TGCGCCAGCAGTCGGCGGCGGGAACCCGTTTACAATGAGCAGTTCTTC. The chain joins TRBV5-1 to TRBJ2-1; possible D gene TRBD2, 6 bases. There are 16 residues in the CDR3. Trimming left V 5 bases short and J 4 bases short, with 19 bases between. Germline CDR1 reads SGHRS; CDR2 reads YFSETQ.

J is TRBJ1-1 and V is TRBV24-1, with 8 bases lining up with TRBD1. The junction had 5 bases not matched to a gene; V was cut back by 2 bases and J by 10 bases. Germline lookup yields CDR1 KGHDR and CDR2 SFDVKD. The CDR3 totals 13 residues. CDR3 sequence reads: CATSDWTGRGAFF. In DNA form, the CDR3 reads TGTGCCACCAGTGATTGGACAGGGCGCGGAGCTTTCTTT.

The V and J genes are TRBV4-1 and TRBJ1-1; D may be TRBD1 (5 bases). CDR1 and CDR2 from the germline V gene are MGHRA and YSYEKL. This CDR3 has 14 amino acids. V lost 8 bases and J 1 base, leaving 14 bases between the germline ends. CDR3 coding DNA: TGCGCCAGCGGAGGGACCTTAAGGAACACTGAAGCTTTCTTT. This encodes CASGGTLRNTEAFF.

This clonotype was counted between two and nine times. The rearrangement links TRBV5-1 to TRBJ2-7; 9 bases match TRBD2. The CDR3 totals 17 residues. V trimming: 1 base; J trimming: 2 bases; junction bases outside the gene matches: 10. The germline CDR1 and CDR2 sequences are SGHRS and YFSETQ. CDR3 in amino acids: CASSLSPASGVTYEQYF. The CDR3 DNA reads TGCGCCAGCAGCTTGTCCCCGGCTAGCGGGGTAACCTACGAGCAGTACTTC. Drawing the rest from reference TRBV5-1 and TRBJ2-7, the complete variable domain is KAGVTQTPRYLIKTRGQQVTLSCSPISGHRSVSWYQQTPGQGLQFLFEYFSETQRNKGNFPGRFSGRQFSNSRSEMNVSTLELGDSALYLCASSLSPASGVTYEQYFGPGTRLTVT.

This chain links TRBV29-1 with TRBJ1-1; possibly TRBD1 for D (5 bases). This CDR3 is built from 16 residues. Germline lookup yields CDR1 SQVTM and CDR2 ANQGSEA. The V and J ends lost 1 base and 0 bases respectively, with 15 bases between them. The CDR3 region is CSVEAEGLYMNTEAFF. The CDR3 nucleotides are TGCAGCGTTGAAGCCGAGGGGCTTTACATGAACACTGAAGCTTTCTTT. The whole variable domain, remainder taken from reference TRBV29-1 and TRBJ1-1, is SAVISQKPSRDICQRGTSLTIQCQVDSQVTMMFWYRQQPGQSLTLIATANQGSEATYESGFVIDKFPISRPNLTFSTLTVSNMSPEDSSIYLCSVEAEGLYMNTEAFFGQGTRLTVV.

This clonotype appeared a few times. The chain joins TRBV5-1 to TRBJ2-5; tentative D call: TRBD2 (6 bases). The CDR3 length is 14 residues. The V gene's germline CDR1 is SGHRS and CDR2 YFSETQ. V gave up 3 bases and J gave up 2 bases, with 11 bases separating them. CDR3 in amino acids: CASSSFGGQETQYF. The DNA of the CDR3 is TGCGCCAGCAGCTCGTTCGGGGGTCAAGAGACCCAGTACTTC. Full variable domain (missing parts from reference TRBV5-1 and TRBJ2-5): KAGVTQTPRYLIKTRGQQVTLSCSPISGHRSVSWYQQTPGQGLQFLFEYFSETQRNKGNFPGRFSGRQFSNSRSEMNVSTLELGDSALYLCASSSFGGQETQYFGPGTRLLVL.

The CDR3 protein is CASSPIQGITVRETQYF. The CDR3 DNA reads as TGCGCCAGCAGCCCCATACAGGGGATAACCGTTCGAGAGACCCAGTACTTC. The V call is TRBV4-1, the J call TRBJ2-5; 7 bases fit TRBD1. V was clipped by 4 bases and J by 4 bases; unmatched bases: 15. This CDR3 contains 17 residues. Germline-derived CDR1 and CDR2 are MGHRA and YSYEKL.

DNA of the CDR3: TGTGCCAGCAGTTTGAGTCACGGCACAGATACGCAGTATTTT. Its translation: CASSLSHGTDTQYF. This rearrangement joins TRBV12-3 or TRBV12-4 to TRBJ2-3, with D unresolved. Trimming left V 3 bases short and J 1 base short, with 8 bases between. The CDR3 extends over 14 amino acids.

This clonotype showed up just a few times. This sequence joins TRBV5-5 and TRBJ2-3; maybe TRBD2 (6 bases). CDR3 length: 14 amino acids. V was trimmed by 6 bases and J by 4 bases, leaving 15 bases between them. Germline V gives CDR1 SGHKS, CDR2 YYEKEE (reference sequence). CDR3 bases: TGTGCCAGCATCTCCAGCGGGTTGGCAGATACGCAGTATTTT. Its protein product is CASISSGLADTQYF.

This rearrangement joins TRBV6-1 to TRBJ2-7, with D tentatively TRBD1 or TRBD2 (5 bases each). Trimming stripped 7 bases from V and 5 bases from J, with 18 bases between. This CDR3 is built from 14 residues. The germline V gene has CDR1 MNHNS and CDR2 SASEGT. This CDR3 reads CASTPGGAADEQYF. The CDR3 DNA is TGTGCCAGCACCCCTGGGGGAGCTGCGGACGAGCAGTACTTC.

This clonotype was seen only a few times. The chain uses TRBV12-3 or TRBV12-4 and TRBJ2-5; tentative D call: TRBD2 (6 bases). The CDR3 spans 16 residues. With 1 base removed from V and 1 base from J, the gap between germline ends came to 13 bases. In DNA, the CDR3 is TGTGCCAGCAGTTTAGTTTTGGGGGGAACCCAAGAGACCCAGTACTTC. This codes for CASSLVLGGTQETQYF.

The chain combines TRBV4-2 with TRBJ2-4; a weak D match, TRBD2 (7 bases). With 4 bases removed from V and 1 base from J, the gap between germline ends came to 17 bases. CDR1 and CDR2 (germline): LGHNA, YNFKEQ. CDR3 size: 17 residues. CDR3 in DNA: TGTGCCAGCAGCCCCCTGGGGGGGCAAATGGCCAAAAACATTCAGTACTTC. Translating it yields CASSPLGGQMAKNIQYF.

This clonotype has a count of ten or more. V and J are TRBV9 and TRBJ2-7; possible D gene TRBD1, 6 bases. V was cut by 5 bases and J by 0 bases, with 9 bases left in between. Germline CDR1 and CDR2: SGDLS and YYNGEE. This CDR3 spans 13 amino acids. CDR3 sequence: CASSVDSSYEQYF. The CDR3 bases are TGTGCCAGCAGTGTGGACAGCTCCTACGAGCAGTACTTC.

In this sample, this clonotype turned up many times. The CDR3 DNA is TGTGCCAGCAGTTGGGACAGGAGCTCCTACGAGCAGTACTTC. Amino acids: CASSWDRSSYEQYF. The chain links TRBV12-3 or TRBV12-4 to TRBJ2-7, with TRBD1 identical over 8 bases. The junction had 2 bases not matched to a gene; V was cut back by 4 bases and J by 0 bases. The CDR3 has 14 residues.

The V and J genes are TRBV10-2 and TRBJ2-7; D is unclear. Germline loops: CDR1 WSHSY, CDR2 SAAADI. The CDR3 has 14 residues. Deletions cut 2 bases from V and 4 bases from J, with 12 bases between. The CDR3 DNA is TGCGCCAGCAGTGAGGGCGCGTCCCAGTACGAGCAGTACTTC. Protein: CASSEGASQYEQYF.

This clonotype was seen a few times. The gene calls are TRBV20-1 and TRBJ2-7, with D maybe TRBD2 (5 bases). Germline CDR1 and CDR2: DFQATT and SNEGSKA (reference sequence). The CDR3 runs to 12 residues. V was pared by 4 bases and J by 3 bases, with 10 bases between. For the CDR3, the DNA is TGCAGTGCTATAGGGAGTGGCTACGAGCAGTACTTC. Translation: CSAIGSGYEQYF.

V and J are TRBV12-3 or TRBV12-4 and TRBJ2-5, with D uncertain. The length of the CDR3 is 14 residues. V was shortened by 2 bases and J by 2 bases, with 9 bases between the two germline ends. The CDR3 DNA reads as TGTGCCAGCAGTTTACTCCCGATTCAAGAGACCCAGTACTTC. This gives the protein CASSLLPIQETQYF.